The present TCR beta chain was sequenced within a study of T-cell memory formation after mild COVID-19. Study background: Clustering of TCRs was largely donor specific.

This CDR3 comprises 11 residues. Germline CDR1 LNHDA, CDR2 SQIVND (reference sequence). Trimming took 2 bases from V and 9 from J, leaving 6 bases between them. Each CDR3 protein gets one entry after TCRdb re-called the 5' RACE reads with MiXCR. The sample lists under 400,000 distinct CDR3 sequences; under 25% were seen once. Study-level results: Later expanders leaned CD4+, whereas clones that contracted between day 15 and 85 were balanced CD4/CD8.

Notes on this clonotype: Its target is unknown.

The sequence was collected from an adult woman who had mild COVID-19 (a few samples of this study predate the infection). Cell type and time point are not known. The chain couples TRBV19 to TRBJ2-3; no reliable D call. Sequencing input: PBMCs or a T cell subset sorted from them (not recorded which). The CDR3 spells CASSIFRTQYF. The CDR3 coding sequence is TGTGCCAGTAGTATATTCCGGACGCAGTATTTT. Drawing the rest from reference TRBV19 and TRBJ2-3, the complete variable domain is DGGITQSPKYLFRKEGQNVTLSCEQNLNHDAMYWYRQDPGQGLRLIYYSQIVNDFQKGDIAEGYSVSREKKESFPLTVTSAQKNPTAFYLCASSIFRTQYFGPGTRLTVL.